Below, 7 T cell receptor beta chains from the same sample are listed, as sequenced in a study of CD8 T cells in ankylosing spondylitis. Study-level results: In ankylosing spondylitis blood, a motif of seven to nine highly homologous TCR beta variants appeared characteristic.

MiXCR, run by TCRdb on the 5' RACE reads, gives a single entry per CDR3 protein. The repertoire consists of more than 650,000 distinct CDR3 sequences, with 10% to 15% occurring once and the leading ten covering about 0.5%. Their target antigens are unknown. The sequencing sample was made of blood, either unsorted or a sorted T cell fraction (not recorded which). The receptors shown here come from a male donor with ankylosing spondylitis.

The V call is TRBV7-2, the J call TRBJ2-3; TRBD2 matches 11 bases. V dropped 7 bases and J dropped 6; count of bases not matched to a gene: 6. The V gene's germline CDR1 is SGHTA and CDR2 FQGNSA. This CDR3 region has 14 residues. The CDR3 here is CASKLAGVMDTQYF. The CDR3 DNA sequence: TGTGCCAGCAAACTAGCGGGGGTTATGGATACGCAGTATTTT.

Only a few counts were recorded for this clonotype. CDR3 loop: CASSQLTNTGELFF. The CDR3 DNA follows: TGCGCCAGCAGCCAACTCACGAACACCGGGGAGCTGTTTTTT. The chain recombines TRBV4-3 with TRBJ2-2; no firm D call. The CDR3 has 14 residues. V was clipped by 2 bases and J by 0 bases, with 4 bases between them. From germline, CDR1 is LGHNA and CDR2 YSLEER.

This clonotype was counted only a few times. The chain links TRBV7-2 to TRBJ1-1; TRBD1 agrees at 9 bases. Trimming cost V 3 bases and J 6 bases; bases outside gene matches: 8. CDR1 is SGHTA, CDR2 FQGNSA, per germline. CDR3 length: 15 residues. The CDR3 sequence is CASSFGQGKVAEAFF. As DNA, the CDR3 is TGTGCCAGCAGCTTCGGACAGGGGAAAGTGGCTGAAGCTTTCTTT.

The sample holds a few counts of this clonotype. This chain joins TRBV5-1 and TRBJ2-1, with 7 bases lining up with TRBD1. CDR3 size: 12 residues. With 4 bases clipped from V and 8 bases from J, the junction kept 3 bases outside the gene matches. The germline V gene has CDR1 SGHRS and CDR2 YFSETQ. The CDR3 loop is CASSRGGDEQFF. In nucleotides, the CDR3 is TGCGCCAGCAGCAGAGGGGGCGATGAGCAGTTCTTC.

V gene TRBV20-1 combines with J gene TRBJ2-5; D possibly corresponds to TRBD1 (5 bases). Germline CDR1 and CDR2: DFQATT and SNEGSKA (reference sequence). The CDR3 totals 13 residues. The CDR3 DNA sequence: TGCAGCGTAGCCCGACAGCCTCAAGAGACCCAGTACTTC. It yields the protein CSVARQPQETQYF.

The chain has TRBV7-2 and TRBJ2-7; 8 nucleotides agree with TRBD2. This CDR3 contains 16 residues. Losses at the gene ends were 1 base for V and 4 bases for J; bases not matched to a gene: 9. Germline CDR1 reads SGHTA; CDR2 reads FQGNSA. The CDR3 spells CASSLGPAGGAYEQYF. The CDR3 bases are TGTGCCAGCAGCTTAGGGCCCGCGGGAGGAGCGTACGAGCAGTACTTC. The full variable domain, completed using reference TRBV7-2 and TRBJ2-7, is GAGVSQSPSNKVTEKGKDVELRCDPISGHTALYWYRQSLGQGLEFLIYFQGNSAPDKSGLPSDRFSAERTGGSVSTLTIQRTQQEDSAVYLCASSLGPAGGAYEQYFGPGTRLTVT.

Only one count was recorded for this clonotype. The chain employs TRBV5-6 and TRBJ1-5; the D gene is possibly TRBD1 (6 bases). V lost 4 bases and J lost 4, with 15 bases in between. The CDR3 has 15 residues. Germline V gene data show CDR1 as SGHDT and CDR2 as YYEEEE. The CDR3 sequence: CASSLAQGQNQPQHF. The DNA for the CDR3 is TGTGCCAGCAGCCTCGCCCAGGGGCAAAATCAGCCCCAGCATTTT.